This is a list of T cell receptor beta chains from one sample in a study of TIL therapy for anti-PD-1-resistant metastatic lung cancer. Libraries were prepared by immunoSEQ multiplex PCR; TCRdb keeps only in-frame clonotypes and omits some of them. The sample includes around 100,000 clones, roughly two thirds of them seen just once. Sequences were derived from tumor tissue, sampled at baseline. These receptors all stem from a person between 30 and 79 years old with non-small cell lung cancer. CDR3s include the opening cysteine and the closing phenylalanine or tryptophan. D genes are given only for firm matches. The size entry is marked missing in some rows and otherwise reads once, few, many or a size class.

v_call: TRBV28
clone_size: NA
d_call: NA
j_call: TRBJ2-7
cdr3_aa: CATLSDRKSYEQYF
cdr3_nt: TGTGCCACCCTATCCGACAGGAAATCGTACGAGCAGTACTTC

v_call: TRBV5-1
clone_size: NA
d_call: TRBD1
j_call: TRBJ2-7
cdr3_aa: CASYQSPRDRAYEQYF
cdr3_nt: TGCGCCAGCTATCAGTCGCCCCGGGACAGGGCCTACGAGCAGTACTTC

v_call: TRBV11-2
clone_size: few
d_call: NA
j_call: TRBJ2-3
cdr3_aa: CASSLDRPLTDTQYF
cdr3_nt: TGTGCCAGCAGCTTAGATCGACCGCTCACAGATACGCAGTATTTT

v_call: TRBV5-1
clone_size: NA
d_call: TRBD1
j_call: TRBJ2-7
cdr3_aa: CASSLGDRVYEQYF
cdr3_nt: TGCGCCAGCAGCTTAGGGGACAGGGTCTACGAGCAGTACTTC

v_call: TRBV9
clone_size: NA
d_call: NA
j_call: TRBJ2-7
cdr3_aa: CASSVFPDGNSYEQYF
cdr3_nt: TGTGCCAGCAGCGTATTTCCCGATGGAAACTCCTACGAGCAGTACTTC

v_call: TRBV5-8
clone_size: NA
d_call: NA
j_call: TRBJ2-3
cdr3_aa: CASSLMMPDTQYF
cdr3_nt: TGTGCCAGCAGCTTAATGATGCCAGATACGCAGTATTTT

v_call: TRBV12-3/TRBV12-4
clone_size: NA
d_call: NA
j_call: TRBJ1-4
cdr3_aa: CASRRGTNEKLFF
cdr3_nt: TGTGCCAGCCGCAGGGGCACTAATGAAAAACTGTTTTTT

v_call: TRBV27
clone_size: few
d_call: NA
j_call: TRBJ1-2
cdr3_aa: CASSYRATNYGYTF
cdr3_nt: TGTGCCAGCAGTTACAGGGCGACTAACTATGGCTACACCTTC

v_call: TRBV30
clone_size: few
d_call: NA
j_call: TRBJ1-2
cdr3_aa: CAWSRVSGYTF
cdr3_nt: TGTGCCTGGTCCAGGGTTAGTGGCTACACCTTC

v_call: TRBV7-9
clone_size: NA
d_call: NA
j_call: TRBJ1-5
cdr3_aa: CASSSITSNQPQHF
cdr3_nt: TGTGCCAGCAGCTCCATAACTAGCAATCAGCCCCAGCATTTT

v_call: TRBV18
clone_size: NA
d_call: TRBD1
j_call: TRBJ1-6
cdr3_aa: CASSPERQGYSPLHF
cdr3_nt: TGTGCCAGCTCACCCGAAAGACAGGGTTATTCACCCCTCCACTTT

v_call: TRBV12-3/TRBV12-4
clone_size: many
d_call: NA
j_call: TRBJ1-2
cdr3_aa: CASSSGPGYTF
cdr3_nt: TGTGCCAGCAGTTCAGGACCAGGCTACACCTTC

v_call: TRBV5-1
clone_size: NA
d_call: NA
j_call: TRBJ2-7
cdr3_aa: CASSTGAYYEQYF
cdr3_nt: TGCGCCAGCAGCACGGGGGCATACTACGAGCAGTACTTC

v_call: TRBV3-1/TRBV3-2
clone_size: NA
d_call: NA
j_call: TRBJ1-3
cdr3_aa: CASSLGSGNTIYF
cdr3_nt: TGTGCCAGCAGCCTGGGCTCTGGAAACACCATATATTTT

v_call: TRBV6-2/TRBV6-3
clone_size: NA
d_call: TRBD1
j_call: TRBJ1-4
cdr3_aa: CASSPRTGGYEKLFF
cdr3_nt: TGTGCCAGCAGCCCCCGGACAGGGGGCTACGAAAAACTGTTTTTT

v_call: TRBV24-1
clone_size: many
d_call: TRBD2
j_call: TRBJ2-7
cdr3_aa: CATSDLFSGASSYEQYF
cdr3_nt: TGTGCCACCAGTGATTTATTTAGCGGGGCCAGCTCCTACGAGCAGTACTTC

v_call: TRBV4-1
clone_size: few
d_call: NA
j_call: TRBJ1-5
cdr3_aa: CASSLRHISNQPQHF
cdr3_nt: TGCGCCAGCAGCCTTCGACATATTAGCAATCAGCCCCAGCATTTT

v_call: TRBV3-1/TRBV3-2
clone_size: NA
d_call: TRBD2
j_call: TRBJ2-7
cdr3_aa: CASSQEGLAGPLREQYF
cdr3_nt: TGTGCCAGCAGCCAAGAAGGACTAGCGGGCCCTCTACGAGAGCAGTACTTC

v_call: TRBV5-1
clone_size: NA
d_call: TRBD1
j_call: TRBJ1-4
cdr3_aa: CASSPGTAFEKLFF
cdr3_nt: TGCGCCAGCAGCCCCGGGACAGCATTTGAAAAACTGTTTTTT

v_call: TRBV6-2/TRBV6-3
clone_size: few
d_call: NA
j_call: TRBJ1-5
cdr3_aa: CASSPQGLQPQHF
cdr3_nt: TGTGCCAGCAGTCCACAGGGACTTCAGCCCCAGCATTTT

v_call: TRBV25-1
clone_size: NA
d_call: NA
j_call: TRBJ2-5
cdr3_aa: CASSESILAETQYF
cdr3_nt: TGTGCCAGCAGTGAATCAATCCTAGCGGAGACCCAGTACTTC

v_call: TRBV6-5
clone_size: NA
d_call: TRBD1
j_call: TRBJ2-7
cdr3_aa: CASSYTRGRGYEQYF
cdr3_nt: TGTGCCAGCAGTTACACTAGGGGGCGCGGATACGAGCAGTACTTC

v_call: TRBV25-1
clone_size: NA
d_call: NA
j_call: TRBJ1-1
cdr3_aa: CASSDRRASYTEAFF
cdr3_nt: TGTGCCAGCAGTGACAGAAGGGCCAGCTACACTGAAGCTTTCTTT

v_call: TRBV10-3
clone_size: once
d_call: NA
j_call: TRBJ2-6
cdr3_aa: CAISDLRFDLNVLTF
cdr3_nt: TGTGCCATCAGTGATCTCCGTTTTGATTTGAACGTCCTGACTTTC

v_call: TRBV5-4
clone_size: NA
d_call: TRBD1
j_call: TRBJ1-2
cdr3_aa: CASQPGQGDGYTF
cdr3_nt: TGTGCCAGCCAACCGGGACAGGGGGATGGCTACACCTTC

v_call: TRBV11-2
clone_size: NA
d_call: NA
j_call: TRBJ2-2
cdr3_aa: CASSLLAEIGTGELFF
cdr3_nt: TGTGCCAGCAGCTTATTAGCGGAGATAGGCACCGGGGAGCTGTTTTTT

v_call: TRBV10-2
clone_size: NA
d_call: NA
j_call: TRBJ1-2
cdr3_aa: CASSKQTGDYGYTF
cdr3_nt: TGCGCCAGCAGTAAACAGACAGGAGACTATGGCTACACCTTC

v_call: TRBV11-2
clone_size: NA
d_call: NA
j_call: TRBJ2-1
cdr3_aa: CASSLVGQGRHEQFF
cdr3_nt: TGTGCCAGCAGCTTAGTCGGGCAGGGGCGGCATGAGCAGTTCTTC

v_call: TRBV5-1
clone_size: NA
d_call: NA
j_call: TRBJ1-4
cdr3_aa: CASASGGAGTNEKLFF
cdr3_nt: TGCGCCAGCGCCTCTGGGGGCGCCGGAACTAATGAAAAACTGTTTTTT

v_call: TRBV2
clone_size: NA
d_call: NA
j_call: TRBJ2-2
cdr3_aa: CASSMIRDTGELFF
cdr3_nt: TGTGCCAGCAGTATGATCCGGGACACCGGGGAGCTGTTTTTT

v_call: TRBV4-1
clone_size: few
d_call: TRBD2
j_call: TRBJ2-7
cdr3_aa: CASSQGVAGGYEQYF
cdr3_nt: TGCGCCAGCAGCCAAGGGGTAGCGGGAGGGTACGAGCAGTACTTC

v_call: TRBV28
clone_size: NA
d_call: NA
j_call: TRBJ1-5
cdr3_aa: CASSPGGSSNQPQHF
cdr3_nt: TGTGCCAGCAGTCCAGGCGGCTCTAGCAATCAGCCCCAGCATTTT

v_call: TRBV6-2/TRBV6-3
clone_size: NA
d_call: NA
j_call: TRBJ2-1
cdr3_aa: CASSFRPVSEQFF
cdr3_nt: TGTGCCAGCAGTTTCCGACCCGTTAGTGAGCAGTTCTTC

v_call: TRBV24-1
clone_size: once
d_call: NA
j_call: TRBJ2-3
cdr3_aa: CATSDAGTSTDTQYF
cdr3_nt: TGTGCCACCAGTGATGCCGGGACGAGCACAGATACGCAGTATTTT

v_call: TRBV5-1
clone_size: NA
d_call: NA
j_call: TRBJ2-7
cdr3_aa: CASSGGTVFYEQYF
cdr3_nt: TGCGCCAGCAGCGGGGGGACAGTCTTCTACGAGCAGTACTTC

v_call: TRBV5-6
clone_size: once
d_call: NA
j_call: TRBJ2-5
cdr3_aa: CASTWGSMETQYF
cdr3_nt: TGTGCCAGCACCTGGGGAAGTATGGAGACCCAGTACTTC

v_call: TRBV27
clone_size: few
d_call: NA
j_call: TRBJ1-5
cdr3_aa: CASSLSQGQPQHF
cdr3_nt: TGTGCCAGCAGTTTATCGCAGGGTCAGCCCCAGCATTTT

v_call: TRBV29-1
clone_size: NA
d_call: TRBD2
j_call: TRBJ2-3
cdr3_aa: CSARASGFADTQYF
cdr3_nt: TGCAGCGCCCGGGCTAGCGGGTTCGCAGATACGCAGTATTTT

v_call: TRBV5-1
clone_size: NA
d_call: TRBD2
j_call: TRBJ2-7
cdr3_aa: CASSLALAGAPSYEQYF
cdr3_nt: TGCGCCAGCAGCTTGGCGCTAGCGGGGGCCCCTTCCTACGAGCAGTACTTC

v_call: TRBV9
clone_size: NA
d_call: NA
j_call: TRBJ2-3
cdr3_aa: CASSVFGTDTQYF
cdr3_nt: TGTGCCAGCAGCGTCTTTGGGACAGATACGCAGTATTTT

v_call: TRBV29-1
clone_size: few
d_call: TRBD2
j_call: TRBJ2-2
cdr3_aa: CSVKGFSGTNTGELFF
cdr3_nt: TGCAGCGTCAAGGGATTTAGCGGGACTAACACCGGGGAGCTGTTTTTT

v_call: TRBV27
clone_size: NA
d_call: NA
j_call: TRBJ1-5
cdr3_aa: CASGTEMGRHWAQHF
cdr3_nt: TGTGCCAGCGGAACCGAAATGGGACGGCACTGGGCCCAGCATTTT

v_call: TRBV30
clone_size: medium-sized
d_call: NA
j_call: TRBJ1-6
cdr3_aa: CAWSVRRVQNSPLHF
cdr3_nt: TGTGCCTGGAGTGTACGAAGGGTACAGAATTCACCCCTCCACTTT

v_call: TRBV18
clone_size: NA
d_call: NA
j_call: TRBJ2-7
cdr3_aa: CASSQQDSRRGEQYF
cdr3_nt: TGTGCCAGCTCACAACAGGACAGCCGCAGGGGCGAGCAGTACTTC

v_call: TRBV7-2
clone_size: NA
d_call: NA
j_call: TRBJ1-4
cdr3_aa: CASSFRQANEKLFF
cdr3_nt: TGTGCCAGCAGCTTTAGGCAGGCCAATGAAAAACTGTTTTTT

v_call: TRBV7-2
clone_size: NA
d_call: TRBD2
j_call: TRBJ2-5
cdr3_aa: CASSLADRRLAGGGKETQYF
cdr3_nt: TGTGCCAGCAGCTTAGCCGATCGGAGACTAGCGGGAGGCGGCAAAGAGACCCAGTACTTC

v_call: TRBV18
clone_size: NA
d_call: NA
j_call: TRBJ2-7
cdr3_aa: CASSPADYEQYF
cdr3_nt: TGTGCCAGCTCACCGGCGGACTACGAGCAGTACTTC

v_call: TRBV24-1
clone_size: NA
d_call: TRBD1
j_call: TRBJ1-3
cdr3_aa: CATSDSPGQGNGNTIYF
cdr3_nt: TGTGCCACCAGTGATTCCCCGGGACAGGGTAATGGAAACACCATATATTTT

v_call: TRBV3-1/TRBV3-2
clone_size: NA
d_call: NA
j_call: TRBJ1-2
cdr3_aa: CASSQDRWDDQRDYGYTF
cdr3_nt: TGTGCCAGCAGCCAAGATCGTTGGGACGACCAAAGAGACTATGGCTACACCTTC

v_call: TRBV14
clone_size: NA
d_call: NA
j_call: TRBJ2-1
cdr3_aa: CASSQPSGWEQFF
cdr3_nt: TGTGCCAGCAGCCAACCTTCGGGCTGGGAGCAGTTCTTC

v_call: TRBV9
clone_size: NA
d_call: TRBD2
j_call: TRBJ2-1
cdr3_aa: CASSALAGSYNEQFF
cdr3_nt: TGTGCCAGCAGCGCGCTAGCGGGGTCCTACAATGAGCAGTTCTTC

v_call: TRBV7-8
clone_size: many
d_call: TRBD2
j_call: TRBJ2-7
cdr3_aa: CASSPRTSGEEQYF
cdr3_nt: TGTGCCAGCAGCCCACGGACTAGCGGGGAGGAGCAGTACTTC

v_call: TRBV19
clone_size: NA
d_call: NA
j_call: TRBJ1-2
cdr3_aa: CASSMGDRGPHYGYTF
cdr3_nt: TGTGCCAGTAGTATGGGTGACAGAGGTCCCCACTATGGCTACACCTTC

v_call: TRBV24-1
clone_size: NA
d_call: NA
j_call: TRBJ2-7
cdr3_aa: CATSDRGNLGEQYF
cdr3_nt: TGTGCCACCAGTGACAGGGGAAATTTGGGCGAGCAGTACTTC

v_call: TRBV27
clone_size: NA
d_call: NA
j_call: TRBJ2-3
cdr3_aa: CASSSRVRTDTQYF
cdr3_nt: TGTGCCAGCAGTTCAAGGGTACGGACAGATACGCAGTATTTT

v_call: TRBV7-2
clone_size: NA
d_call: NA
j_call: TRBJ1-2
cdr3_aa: CASSRTGGGPVYTF
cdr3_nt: TGTGCCAGCAGCCGGACGGGCGGGGGCCCTGTCTACACCTTC

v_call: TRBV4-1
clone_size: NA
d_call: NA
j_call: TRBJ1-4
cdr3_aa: CASSQDPAGSYEKLFF
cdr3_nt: TGCGCCAGCAGCCAAGATCCGGCAGGGTCTTATGAAAAACTGTTTTTT

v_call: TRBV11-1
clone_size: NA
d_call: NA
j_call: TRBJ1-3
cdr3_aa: CASSWTSSGNTIYF
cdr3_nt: TGTGCCAGCAGCTGGACATCCTCTGGAAACACCATATATTTT